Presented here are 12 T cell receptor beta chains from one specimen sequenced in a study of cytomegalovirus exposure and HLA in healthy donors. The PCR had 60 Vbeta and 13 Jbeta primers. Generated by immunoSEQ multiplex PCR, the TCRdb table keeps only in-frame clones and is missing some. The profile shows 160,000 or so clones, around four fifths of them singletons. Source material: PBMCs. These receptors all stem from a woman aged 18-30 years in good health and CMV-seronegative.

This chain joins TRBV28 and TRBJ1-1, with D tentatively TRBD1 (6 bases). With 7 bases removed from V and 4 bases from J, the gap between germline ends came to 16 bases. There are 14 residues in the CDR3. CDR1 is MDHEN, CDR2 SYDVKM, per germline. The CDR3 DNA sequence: TGTGCCAGCACGGACGGGGGGGGCGTCACTGAAGCTTTCTTT. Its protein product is CASTDGGGVTEAFF. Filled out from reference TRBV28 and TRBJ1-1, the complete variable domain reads DVKVTQSSRYLVKRTGEKVFLECVQDMDHENMFWYRQDPGLGLRLIYFSYDVKMKEKGDIPEGYSVSREKKERFSLILESASTNQTSMYLCASTDGGGVTEAFFGQGTRLTVV.

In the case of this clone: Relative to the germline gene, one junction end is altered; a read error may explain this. CDR3 DNA: TGTGCCAGCAGCTTAGTGGGGCAGCGGGGGAAAAACAGTCAGTACTTC. This encodes CASSLVGQRGKNSQYF. The chain combines TRBV7-9 with TRBJ2-4; 8 bases match TRBD2. The CDR3 spans 16 residues. Germline V gene sequence: CDR1 SEHNR, CDR2 FQNEAQ (reference sequence). The full variable domain, with the rest looked up from reference TRBV7-9 and TRBJ2-4, is DTGVSQNPRHKITKRGQNVTFRCDPISEHNRLYWYRQTLGQGPEFLTYFQNEAQLEKSRLLSDRFSAERPKGSFSTLEIQRTEQGDSAMYLCASSLVGQRGKNSQYFGAGTRLSVL.

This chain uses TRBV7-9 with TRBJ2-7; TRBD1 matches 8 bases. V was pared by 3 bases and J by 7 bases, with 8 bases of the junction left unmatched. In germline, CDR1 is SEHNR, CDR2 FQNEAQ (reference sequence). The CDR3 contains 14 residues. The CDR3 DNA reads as TGTGCCAGCAGCTTTCGGGACAGGAGGGGAGAGCAGTACTTC. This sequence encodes CASSFRDRRGEQYF.

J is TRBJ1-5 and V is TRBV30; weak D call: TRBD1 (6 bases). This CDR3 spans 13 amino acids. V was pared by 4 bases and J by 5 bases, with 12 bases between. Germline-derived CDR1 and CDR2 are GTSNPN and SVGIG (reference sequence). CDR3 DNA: TGTGCCTGGAACACAGGGCCTTATCAGCCCCAGCATTTT. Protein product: CAWNTGPYQPQHF.

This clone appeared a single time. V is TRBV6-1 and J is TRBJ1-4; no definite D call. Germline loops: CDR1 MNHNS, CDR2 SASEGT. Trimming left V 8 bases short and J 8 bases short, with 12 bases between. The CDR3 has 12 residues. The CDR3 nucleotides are TGTGCCAGCGCTTACTGGGCCGAAAAACTGTTTTTT. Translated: CASAYWAEKLFF.

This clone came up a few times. The CDR3 DNA sequence: TGTGCCAGCAGTGACTCTTGGCACTCTGGGGCCAACGTCCTGACTTTC. Translation: CASSDSWHSGANVLTF. The chain employs TRBV6-4 and TRBJ2-6; no firm D call. The CDR3 length is 16 residues. Germline V CDR1 and CDR2: MRHNA, SNTAGT. V was trimmed by 0 bases and J by 0 bases, leaving 6 bases between them.

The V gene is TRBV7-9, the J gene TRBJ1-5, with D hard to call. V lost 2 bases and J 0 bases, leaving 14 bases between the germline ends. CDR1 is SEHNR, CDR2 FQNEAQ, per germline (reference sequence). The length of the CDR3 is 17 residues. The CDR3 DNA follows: TGTGCCAGCAGCTTAACCGGGTCGCGGGGTAGCAATCAGCCCCAGCATTTT. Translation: CASSLTGSRGSNQPQHF.

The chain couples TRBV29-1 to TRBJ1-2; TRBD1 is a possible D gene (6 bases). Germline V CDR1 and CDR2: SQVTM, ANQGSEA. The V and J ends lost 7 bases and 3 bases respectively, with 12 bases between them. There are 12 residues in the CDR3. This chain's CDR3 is CSAYRVDYGYTF. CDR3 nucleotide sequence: TGCAGCGCCTACAGGGTTGACTATGGCTACACCTTC.

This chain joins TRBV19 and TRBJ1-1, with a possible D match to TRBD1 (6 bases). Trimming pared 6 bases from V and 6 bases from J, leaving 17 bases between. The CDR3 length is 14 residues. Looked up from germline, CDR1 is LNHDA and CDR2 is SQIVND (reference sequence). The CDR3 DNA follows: TGTGCCAGTAGCCCACAAGGGGGTAAAGCTGAAGCTTTCTTT. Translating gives CASSPQGGKAEAFF. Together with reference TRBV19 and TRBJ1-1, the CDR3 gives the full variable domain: DGGITQSPKYLFRKEGQNVTLSCEQNLNHDAMYWYRQDPGQGLRLIYYSQIVNDFQKGDIAEGYSVSREKKESFPLTVTSAQKNPTAFYLCASSPQGGKAEAFFGQGTRLTVV.

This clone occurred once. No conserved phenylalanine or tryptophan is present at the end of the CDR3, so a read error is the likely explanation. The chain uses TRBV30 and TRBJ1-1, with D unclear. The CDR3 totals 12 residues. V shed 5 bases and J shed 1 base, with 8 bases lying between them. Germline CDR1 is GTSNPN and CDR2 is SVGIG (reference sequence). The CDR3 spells CAWGRRNTEAFL. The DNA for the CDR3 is TGTGCCTGGGGAAGGAGGAACACTGAAGCTTTCCTT.

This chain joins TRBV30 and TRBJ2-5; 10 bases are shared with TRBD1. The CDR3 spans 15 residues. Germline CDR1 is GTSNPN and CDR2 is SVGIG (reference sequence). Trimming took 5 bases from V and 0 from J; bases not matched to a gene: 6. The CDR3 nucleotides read TGTGCCTGGTCGCCGGGACAGGGGAACCAAGAGACCCAGTACTTC. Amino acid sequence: CAWSPGQGNQETQYF. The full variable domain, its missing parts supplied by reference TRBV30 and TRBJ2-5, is SQTIHQWPATLVQPVGSPLSLECTVEGTSNPNLYWYRQAAGRGLQLLFYSVGIGQISSEVPQNLSASRPQDRQFILSSKKLLLSDSGFYLCAWSPGQGNQETQYFGPGTRLLVL.

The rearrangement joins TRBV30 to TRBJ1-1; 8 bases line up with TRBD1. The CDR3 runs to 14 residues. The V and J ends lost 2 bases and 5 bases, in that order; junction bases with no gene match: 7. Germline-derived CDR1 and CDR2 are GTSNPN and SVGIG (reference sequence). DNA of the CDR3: TGTGCCTGGAGTATCAGGGGGCGAGGGACTGAAGCTTTCTTT. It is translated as CAWSIRGRGTEAFF.